Shown below are 8 T cell receptor beta chains from a single sample sequenced in a study of cytomegalovirus exposure and HLA in healthy donors. The PCR was carried out with 60 Vbeta primers and 13 Jbeta primers. Sequenced by immunoSEQ multiplex PCR; TCRdb stores in-frame clones only, minus some. The sample lists 100,000 to 120,000 clones, about 73% occurring once. The sequencing sample was made of PBMCs. The receptors originated from a young woman in good health and CMV-seronegative.

V usage is TRBV4-3 and J usage is TRBJ2-5, with 13 bases that match TRBD2. The CDR3 totals 15 residues. The germline V gene encodes CDR1 LGHNA and CDR2 YSLEER. After removal of 4 bases from V and 4 bases from J, the junction contained 3 bases not matched to a gene. The CDR3 bases are TGCGCCAGCAGCCCGGGACTAGCGGGAAGAGAGACCCAGTACTTC. Amino acid sequence: CASSPGLAGRETQYF.

The gene calls are TRBV7-6 and TRBJ2-5; 10 bases agree with TRBD1. This CDR3 has 14 amino acids. The germline V gene encodes CDR1 SGHVS and CDR2 FNYEAQ. V gave up 4 bases and J gave up 5 bases; unmatched junction bases: 4. CDR3 sequence (DNA): TGTGCCAGCAGCTCGACAGGGGGCGTGGAGACCCAGTACTTC. Residues: CASSSTGGVETQYF.

The V and J genes are TRBV7-9 and TRBJ2-6; weak D call: TRBD1 (6 bases). The CDR3 is made up of 17 amino acids. Germline lookup yields CDR1 SEHNR and CDR2 FQNEAQ (reference sequence). The V gene lost 5 bases and the J gene lost 0 bases, with 14 bases spanning the gap. The CDR3 sequence: CASSPKDRPSGANVLTF. In DNA, the CDR3 is TGTGCCAGCAGCCCGAAGGACAGACCCTCTGGGGCCAACGTCCTGACTTTC.

The V call is TRBV2, the J call TRBJ2-7; 9 positions match TRBD1. This CDR3 is built from 12 residues. Trimming cost V 10 bases and J 7 bases; bases outside gene matches: 8. Germline V gene data show CDR1 as SNHLY and CDR2 as FYNNEI. The CDR3 nucleotides are TGTGCCACAAAACAGGGGGCCGGGGAGCAGTACTTC. This encodes CATKQGAGEQYF.

This clone was found once. The V call is TRBV4-1, the J call TRBJ2-1; 9 bases agree with TRBD2. Germline V gives CDR1 MGHRA, CDR2 YSYEKL. The CDR3 contains 17 residues. After removal of 0 bases from V and 6 bases from J, the junction contained 9 bases not matched to a gene. In DNA, the CDR3 is TGCGCCAGCAGCCAAGATAGGCTAGCGGGAACCTCCAATGAGCAGTTCTTC. Its protein is CASSQDRLAGTSNEQFF.

The rearrangement joins TRBV6-6 to TRBJ2-3, with D unresolved. V lost 5 bases and J 2 bases, leaving 14 bases between the germline ends. Germline lookup yields CDR1 MNHNY and CDR2 SVGAGI (reference sequence). This CDR3 contains 15 residues. The CDR3 DNA follows: TGTGCCAGCAGTCACCGGTCCGTCCTCACAGATACGCAGTATTTT. This codes for CASSHRSVLTDTQYF.

The V gene is TRBV20-1, the J gene TRBJ1-1; D ambiguous. Germline V lookup: CDR1 DFQATT, CDR2 SNEGSKA (reference sequence). V was cut by 4 bases and J by 4 bases, with 7 bases left in between. There are 11 residues in the CDR3. Written as DNA, the CDR3 is TGCAGTGCTATCCCGAGCACTGAAGCTTTCTTT. Protein sequence: CSAIPSTEAFF.

The rearrangement uses TRBV5-4 and TRBJ2-3, with D hard to call. The CDR3 is made up of 12 amino acids. CDR1 SGHNT and CDR2 YYREEE come from the germline V gene (reference sequence). The V end lost 0 bases, the J end lost 6 bases, and 5 bases lay between the germline ends. CDR3 nucleotides: TGTGCCAGCAGCTTGGCCGGGGATACGCAGTATTTT. It encodes CASSLAGDTQYF.